The 12 T cell receptor beta chains presented below share a single source sample, sequenced in a study of Ad26.COV2.S vaccination and SARS-CoV-2 variants. TCRdb's copy holds only in-frame clones and misses some; the assay was immunoSEQ multiplex PCR. This repertoire shows around 400,000 clones, over 75% found once; its top ten account for 9.5% to 15%. This sample's treatment: around 19 received Ad26.COV2.S at low or high dose, single or two shots; several received placebo; per-sample allocation not given. The investigators took samples on day 63 after the first vaccine or placebo injection. The sequencing used peripheral blood, collected in a trial of Ad26.COV2.S vaccine versus placebo. The receptors come from a person between 18 and 65 years old who received the Ad26.COV2.S COVID-19 vaccine or a placebo.

The chain has TRBV7-8 and TRBJ1-1, with D tentatively TRBD1 (6 bases). Germline values: CDR1 SGHVS, CDR2 FQNEAQ. The CDR3 runs to 15 residues. V lost 1 base, J lost 1 base, and 10 bases lay in between. CDR3 sequence (DNA): TGTGCCAGCAGCTTAGTTTTCAGGGGGAACACTGAAGCTTTCTTT. It translates to CASSLVFRGNTEAFF.

This chain connects TRBV18 to TRBJ2-1; TRBD2 matches at 9 bases. The germline V gene encodes CDR1 KGHSH and CDR2 LQKENI. CDR3 length: 14 amino acids. J was trimmed by 8 bases and V by 3 bases; bases with no gene match: 5. CDR3 region: CASSPRAGGHEQFF. The CDR3 nucleotides read TGTGCCAGCTCACCGAGAGCGGGAGGCCATGAGCAGTTCTTC.

The chain has TRBV30 and TRBJ1-5; 9 bases map to TRBD1. J was trimmed by 3 bases and V by 5 bases; bases with no gene match: 2. Germline CDR1 GTSNPN, CDR2 SVGIG (reference sequence). This CDR3 spans 13 amino acids. The CDR3 is CAWGQGTNQPQHF. CDR3 bases: TGTGCCTGGGGACAGGGGACCAATCAGCCCCAGCATTTT.

The chain joins TRBV19 to TRBJ1-5; D uncertain. Germline values: CDR1 LNHDA, CDR2 SQIVND (reference sequence). The CDR3 has 14 amino acids. V was cut by 3 bases and J by 1 base, with 7 bases left in between. The CDR3 coding sequence is TGTGCCAGTAGTATTAGTCAGAGCAATCAGCCCCAGCATTTT. Its translation: CASSISQSNQPQHF.

The chain employs TRBV5-1 and TRBJ1-1; the D gene is possibly TRBD1 (6 bases). The CDR3 is 15 residues long. Germline V gene sequence: CDR1 SGHRS, CDR2 YFSETQ. Deletions cut 1 base from V and 3 bases from J, with 13 bases between. As DNA, the CDR3 is TGCGCCAGCAGCTTGTACCAGGGGCGGGACACTGAAGCTTTCTTT. Translation gives CASSLYQGRDTEAFF.

V usage is TRBV12-5 and J usage is TRBJ2-5, with unresolved D. Germline CDR1 reads LGHNT; CDR2 reads FRNRAP. The CDR3 length is 15 residues. V lost 6 bases and J 0 bases, leaving 14 bases between the germline ends. CDR3 protein: CASGAVNWYQETQYF. Written as DNA, the CDR3 is TGTGCTAGTGGAGCAGTAAATTGGTACCAAGAGACCCAGTACTTC.

V gene TRBV7-9 combines with J gene TRBJ2-2; D gene ambiguous. From germline, CDR1 is SEHNR and CDR2 FQNEAQ (reference sequence). CDR3 size: 14 residues. The ends were cut back, 5 bases at V and 3 bases at J, with 10 bases in the middle. This CDR3 is CASSPPEHTGELFF. The CDR3 region has the DNA TGTGCCAGCAGCCCCCCGGAGCACACCGGGGAGCTGTTTTTT.

This rearrangement joins TRBV6-4 to TRBJ2-7; the D is unclear. CDR1 is MRHNA and CDR2 is SNTAGT in the germline V gene. The CDR3 sequence is 13 residues long. The germline V and J ends were trimmed by 6 bases and 4 bases, with 13 bases remaining between them. DNA of the CDR3: TGTGCCAGCAGCCGTAATCGACCGTACGAGCAGTACTTC. Protein sequence: CASSRNRPYEQYF.

V and J are TRBV7-2 and TRBJ2-1; a possible D gene is TRBD1 (5 bases). CDR1 is SGHTA, CDR2 FQGNSA, per germline. This CDR3 contains 15 residues. V lost 3 bases and J lost 7, with 16 bases in between. The CDR3 reads CASSFFSGLGNEQFF. The DNA for the CDR3 is TGTGCCAGCAGCTTTTTTTCAGGGCTTGGGAATGAGCAGTTCTTC.

V and J are TRBV27 and TRBJ2-1; 11 bases are shared with TRBD2. The CDR3 has 15 residues. Germline CDR1 is MNHEY and CDR2 is SMNVEV (reference sequence). Germline trimming cut 5 bases from V and 4 bases from J; bases unmatched to any gene: 4. The CDR3 nucleotides read TGTGCCAGCAGTGTCGGGACTAGCGGTTACAATGAGCAGTTCTTC. Protein sequence: CASSVGTSGYNEQFF.

In this sample, this clone turned up once. The rearrangement joins TRBV7-9 to TRBJ2-7; possibly TRBD1 or TRBD2 for D (6 bases each). The germline V gene has CDR1 SEHNR and CDR2 FQNEAQ (reference sequence). The CDR3 covers 18 residues. With 5 bases removed from V and 3 bases from J, the gap between germline ends came to 26 bases. The CDR3, as DNA: TGTGCCAGCAGCCCTAAACACGGGGGCGCTGGAGATTTCTACGAGCAGTACTTC. Translation: CASSPKHGGAGDFYEQYF.

The CDR3 here is CASSWGQGYYEQYF. CDR3 nucleotide sequence: TGTGCCAGCAGCTGGGGACAGGGTTACTACGAGCAGTACTTC. This sequence joins TRBV5-5 and TRBJ2-7; 9 bases map to TRBD1. The CDR3 sequence is 14 residues long. Germline lookup yields CDR1 SGHKS and CDR2 YYEKEE (reference sequence). V dropped 3 bases and J dropped 3; count of bases not matched to a gene: 4.